These 18 T cell receptor beta chains originate from one sample sequenced in a study of identifying expanded T cells in peripheral blood. The method was immunoSEQ multiplex PCR; TCRdb's version includes in-frame clones alone and lacks a portion of them. This sample has under 70,000 clones, with around 87% found just once. Sequenced input: blood. Receptor source: a person aged 18 to 75 in good health.

This sequence joins TRBV29-1 and TRBJ2-7; the D gene is possibly TRBD2 (5 bases). CDR1 is SQVTM, CDR2 ANQGSEA, per germline. The CDR3 spans 12 residues. The V end lost 5 bases, the J end lost 6 bases, and 14 bases lay between the germline ends. The CDR3 bases are TGCAGCGTTTTGGAATCTGCGGGCGAGCAGTACTTC. Its translation is CSVLESAGEQYF.

J is TRBJ2-7 and V is TRBV2, with 11 bases fitting TRBD1. Germline-derived CDR1 and CDR2 are SNHLY and FYNNEI. The V gene end was trimmed by 5 bases and the J gene end by 3 bases; junction bases not matched to a gene: 6. The CDR3 runs 15 residues. The CDR3 coding sequence is TGTGCCAGCAGTTCCGGGACAGGGGGAGTCTACGAGCAGTACTTC. Residues: CASSSGTGGVYEQYF.

The chain uses TRBV4-2 and TRBJ2-7; D gene uncertain. This CDR3 comprises 15 residues. Trimming shortened V by 0 bases and J by 3 bases, and 12 bases separated the two germline ends. The germline CDR1 and CDR2 sequences are LGHNA and YNFKEQ. The CDR3 is CASSQDRGSLYEQYF. CDR3 DNA: TGTGCCAGCAGCCAAGATCGAGGAAGTCTCTACGAGCAGTACTTC.

The chain joins TRBV9 to TRBJ1-1; no firm D call. The CDR3 has 13 amino acids. CDR1 and CDR2 from the germline V gene are SGDLS and YYNGEE. V lost 3 bases and J 3 bases, leaving 9 bases between the germline ends. CDR3 protein: CASSASGYTEAFF. The DNA for the CDR3 is TGTGCCAGCAGCGCAAGCGGATACACTGAAGCTTTCTTT. Full variable domain (missing parts from reference TRBV9 and TRBJ1-1): DSGVTQTPKHLITATGQRVTLRCSPRSGDLSVYWYQQSLDQGLQFLIQYYNGEERAKGNILERFSAQQFPDLHSELNLSSLELGDSALYFCASSASGYTEAFFGQGTRLTVV.

V is TRBV7-9 and J is TRBJ1-6; 7 nucleotides agree with TRBD1. The CDR3 is 18 residues long. Germline CDR1 SEHNR, CDR2 FQNEAQ (reference sequence). The V segment lost 1 base and the J segment 3 bases; nucleotides outside the gene matches: 9. The CDR3 nucleotides are TGTGCCAGCAGCTTAGACGGGACAGACCTTCACTATAATTCACCCCTCCACTTT. It codes for CASSLDGTDLHYNSPLHF.

The V and J genes are TRBV27 and TRBJ2-5, with D perhaps being TRBD1 or TRBD2 (5 bases each). This CDR3 has 16 residues. Germline V gives CDR1 MNHEY, CDR2 SMNVEV (reference sequence). The V end lost 0 bases, the J end lost 7 bases, and 18 bases lay between the germline ends. In DNA form, the CDR3 reads TGTGCCAGCAGTTTATCCCCAGGGACCCCTTGGGGGACCCAGTACTTC. It specifies CASSLSPGTPWGTQYF.

The V gene is TRBV7-2, the J gene TRBJ1-4; 7 bases fit TRBD1. With 3 bases clipped from V and 5 bases from J, the junction kept 3 bases outside the gene matches. The CDR3 runs to 14 residues. Germline lookup yields CDR1 SGHTA and CDR2 FQGNSA. The CDR3 loop is CASSFRTGNEKLFF. The CDR3 DNA is TGTGCCAGCAGCTTTCGGACAGGAAATGAAAAACTGTTTTTT.

The V call is TRBV29-1, the J call TRBJ2-7; 7 positions match TRBD1. The CDR3 extends over 14 amino acids. The J segment lost 3 bases and the V segment lost 7 bases, leaving 12 bases of the junction unmatched. In germline, CDR1 is SQVTM, CDR2 ANQGSEA. The CDR3: CSALTGSVVYEQYF. CDR3 DNA: TGCAGCGCTTTGACAGGGAGTGTGGTCTACGAGCAGTACTTC.

J is TRBJ1-1 and V is TRBV10-2; D remains unclear. Germline loops: CDR1 WSHSY, CDR2 SAAADI. This CDR3 has 15 amino acids. V dropped 2 bases and J dropped 2 bases, with 12 bases sitting between them. CDR3 DNA: TGCGCCAGCAGTGAGCCGGGCAGGATAAACACTGAAGCTTTCTTT. Translated, it gives CASSEPGRINTEAFF.

A few counts support this clone. The chain has TRBV4-2 and TRBJ2-3; 7 bases are a match to TRBD1. Germline CDR1 LGHNA, CDR2 YNFKEQ. This CDR3 contains 16 residues. Trimming cost V 0 bases and J 1 base; bases outside gene matches: 4. CDR3 nucleotide sequence: TGTGCCAGCAGCCAAGAACTTGGACAGGGCACAGATACGCAGTATTTT. As protein: CASSQELGQGTDTQYF.

The chain combines TRBV27 with TRBJ1-4; the D is unclear. CDR1 MNHEY and CDR2 SMNVEV come from the germline V gene (reference sequence). The CDR3 is 14 amino acids. Trimming took off 5 bases at V and 6 bases at J, with 13 bases between the two ends. CDR3 residues: CASSPPGWDEKLFF. CDR3 sequence (DNA): TGTGCCAGCAGTCCCCCCGGCTGGGATGAAAAACTGTTTTTT. Drawing the rest from reference TRBV27 and TRBJ1-4, the complete variable domain is EAQVTQNPRYLITVTGKKLTVTCSQNMNHEYMSWYRQDPGLGLRQIYYSMNVEVTDKGDVPEGYKVSRKEKRNFPLILESPSPNQTSLYFCASSPPGWDEKLFFGSGTQLSVL.

The chain has TRBV30 and TRBJ1-1, with D unresolved. From germline, CDR1 is GTSNPN and CDR2 SVGIG (reference sequence). V lost 1 base and J 4 bases, leaving 10 bases between the germline ends. The CDR3 extends over 13 amino acids. The CDR3 spells CAWSENVGTEAFF. The CDR3 DNA is TGTGCCTGGAGTGAGAACGTGGGCACTGAAGCTTTCTTT.

The chain links TRBV7-2 to TRBJ1-3; 7 bases fit TRBD1. Germline CDR1 is SGHTA and CDR2 is FQGNSA. The junction had 4 bases not matched to a gene; V was cut back by 5 bases and J by 0 bases. The CDR3 covers 15 residues. CDR3 DNA sequence: TGTGCCAGCAGCACCCGGACAGGCTCTGGAAACACCATATATTTT. Translation: CASSTRTGSGNTIYF.

V gene TRBV7-3 combines with J gene TRBJ1-3, with D hard to call. V lost 2 bases, J lost 0 bases, and 8 bases lay in between. The germline gives CDR1 SGHTA, CDR2 FQGTGA. The CDR3 is made up of 15 amino acids. This CDR3 is CASSLGPSSGNTIYF. The CDR3 coding sequence is TGTGCCAGCAGCTTAGGCCCGTCCTCTGGAAACACCATATATTTT.

This clone was observed a single time. The V call is TRBV5-4, the J call TRBJ2-5, with 13 bases fitting TRBD2. CDR3 size: 17 residues. V dropped 8 bases and J dropped 5; count of bases not matched to a gene: 15. Germline V gives CDR1 SGHNT, CDR2 YYREEE (reference sequence). CDR3 sequence: CASFTVRTSGSAETQYF. CDR3 coding DNA: TGTGCCAGTTTTACCGTCCGGACTAGCGGGAGTGCTGAGACCCAGTACTTC. Supplemented by reference TRBV5-4 and TRBJ2-5, the full variable domain reads ETGVTQSPTHLIKTRGQQVTLRCSSQSGHNTVSWYQQALGQGPQFIFQYYREEENGRGNFPPRFSGLQFPNYSSELNVNALELDDSALYLCASFTVRTSGSAETQYFGPGTRLLVL.

In its sample, this clone was seen many times. CDR3 protein: CASSTQRLAGREQYF. The CDR3 coding sequence is TGTGCCAGCAGTACGCAGCGGCTTGCTGGGAGGGAGCAGTACTTC. This rearrangement joins TRBV27 to TRBJ2-7; D might be TRBD2 (6 bases). Germline-derived CDR1 and CDR2 are MNHEY and SMNVEV (reference sequence). This CDR3 spans 15 amino acids. V lost 5 bases and J 7 bases, leaving 21 bases between the germline ends.

The gene calls are TRBV4-2 and TRBJ2-6; 7 bases align to TRBD2. The CDR3 is made up of 17 amino acids. V was pared by 0 bases and J by 2 bases, with 4 bases of the junction left unmatched. Germline loops: CDR1 LGHNA, CDR2 YNFKEQ. The CDR3 DNA reads TGTGCCAGCAGCCAAGATAGTGCGGGGGCTGGGGCCAACGTCCTGACTTTC. Translating gives CASSQDSAGAGANVLTF.

The rearrangement uses TRBV7-9 and TRBJ1-3, with D unclear. The CDR3 spans 13 residues. V gave up 9 bases and J gave up 0 bases, with 9 bases separating them. The germline CDR1 and CDR2 sequences are SEHNR and FQNEAQ (reference sequence). Here the CDR3 reads CASRRSSGNTIYF. Written as DNA, the CDR3 is TGTGCCAGTAGAAGGAGCTCTGGAAACACCATATATTTT.